A single sample is the source of the 22 T cell receptor beta chains below, sequenced in a study of T cell responses to AZD1222 COVID-19 vaccine. Measured with immunoSEQ multiplex PCR; TCRdb has only the in-frame clones, and not every one. Here the sample spans about 160,000 clones, approximately 94% being singletons. Sample: peripheral blood, taken 28 days after the second AZD1222 dose. These receptors were obtained from an adult who received the AZD1222 COVID-19 vaccine.

The CDR3 spells CASSPYGGRSTDTQYF. Written as DNA, the CDR3 is TGTGCCAGCAGTCCCTACGGCGGGCGAAGTACAGATACGCAGTATTTT. The chain joins TRBV27 to TRBJ2-3; a weak D match, TRBD2 (5 bases). CDR3 length: 16 amino acids. The V end lost 5 bases, the J end lost 3 bases, and 18 bases lay between the germline ends. The germline gives CDR1 MNHEY, CDR2 SMNVEV (reference sequence).

The chain links TRBV16 to TRBJ1-2; 7 nucleotides align to TRBD1. In germline, CDR1 is KGHSY, CDR2 FQNENV. V lost 2 bases to trimming and J lost 4 bases; unmatched junction nucleotides: 1. This CDR3 has 13 residues. This CDR3 is CASSQRDSYGYTF. The CDR3 DNA is TGTGCCAGCAGCCAAAGGGACAGCTATGGCTACACCTTC.

The chain combines TRBV10-3 with TRBJ1-2; D possibly corresponds to TRBD1 (5 bases). CDR1 ENHRY and CDR2 SYGVKD come from the germline V gene. CDR3 size: 14 residues. Trimming shortened V by 10 bases and J by 8 bases, and 23 bases separated the two germline ends. The CDR3 nucleotides are TGTGCCACCCGGCGGGGGGAACGGGCTGGCGGCTACACCTTC. It codes for CATRRGERAGGYTF.

The chain carries TRBV4-1 and TRBJ2-6; D possibly corresponds to TRBD1 (7 bases). Trimming pared 0 bases from V and 2 bases from J, leaving 11 bases between. Germline CDR1 MGHRA, CDR2 YSYEKL. This CDR3 is built from 17 residues. The CDR3 DNA is TGCGCCAGCAGCCAAGAATGGAGGGGGCCTGGGGCCAACGTCCTGACTTTC. Its translation is CASSQEWRGPGANVLTF.

The CDR3 is CASRLAGGFTDTQYF. The CDR3 bases are TGTGCCAGCAGATTAGCGGGAGGGTTCACAGATACGCAGTATTTT. The chain uses TRBV6-5 and TRBJ2-3, with 11 nucleotides matching TRBD2. Germline V gene sequence: CDR1 MNHEY, CDR2 SVGAGI. This CDR3 region has 15 residues. V shed 6 bases and J 2 bases; nucleotides not matched to a gene: 4.

V usage is TRBV27 and J usage is TRBJ1-2, with D unresolved. V shed 10 bases and J shed 7 bases, with 22 bases lying between them. Germline CDR1 MNHEY, CDR2 SMNVEV (reference sequence). This CDR3 has 14 residues. The CDR3 loop reads CATAGRAQQFGYTF. In nucleotides, the CDR3 is TGTGCCACGGCAGGAAGAGCGCAACAATTTGGCTACACCTTC.

This chain uses TRBV28 with TRBJ1-1; TRBD1 matches 11 bases. CDR1 and CDR2 (germline): MDHEN, SYDVKM. Trimming took 4 bases from V and 3 from J; bases not matched to a gene: 13. This CDR3 is built from 18 residues. CDR3 sequence (DNA): TGTGCCAGCAGTTCGGGACAGGGGGTCGGGGTTGGCGACACTGAAGCTTTCTTT. As protein: CASSSGQGVGVGDTEAFF.

The chain has TRBV11-2 and TRBJ2-7; no firm D call. CDR1 SGHAT and CDR2 FQNNGV come from the germline V gene. The V end was cut by 1 base, the J end by 0 bases, with 7 bases between. CDR3 length equals 14 residues. The CDR3 here is CASSLGPNSYEQYF. The CDR3 bases are TGTGCCAGCAGCTTAGGCCCAAACTCCTACGAGCAGTACTTC.

DNA of the CDR3: TGTGCCAGCAGTTCAATTCAGGGGGCCACTGAAGCTTTCTTT. This codes for CASSSIQGATEAFF. The V call is TRBV6-6, the J call TRBJ1-1; 8 nucleotides line up with TRBD1. V shed 4 bases, J shed 4 bases, and the junction held 5 bases outside the gene matches. Germline lookup yields CDR1 MNHNY and CDR2 SVGAGI (reference sequence). The CDR3 spans 14 residues.

This clone was counted once. This rearrangement joins TRBV5-6 to TRBJ2-2; no clear D gene. The CDR3 is 12 amino acids. Germline V gives CDR1 SGHDT, CDR2 YYEEEE. V was trimmed by 6 bases and J by 0 bases, leaving 3 bases between them. For the CDR3, the DNA is TGTGCCAGCAAGGCGAACACCGGGGAGCTGTTTTTT. Amino acids: CASKANTGELFF.

Notes on this clone: Other nucleotide sequences in the sample specify the same CDR3. The chain combines TRBV18 with TRBJ1-4, with D hard to call. The V and J ends lost 3 bases and 4 bases respectively, with 6 bases between them. CDR1 and CDR2 from the germline V gene are KGHSH and LQKENI. The CDR3 covers 13 residues. The CDR3 bases are TGTGCCAGCTCACCTGGGCTTAATGAAAAACTGTTTTTT. Amino acids: CASSPGLNEKLFF.

V and J are TRBV7-6 and TRBJ1-2, with 8 bases that match TRBD1. CDR3 length: 15 residues. CDR1 SGHVS and CDR2 FNYEAQ come from the germline V gene. The V segment lost 3 bases and the J segment 1 base; nucleotides outside the gene matches: 4. The CDR3 coding sequence is TGTGCCAGCAGCTTTGGGACAGGTCTTAACTATGGCTACACCTTC. This codes for CASSFGTGLNYGYTF. Based on the CDR3 plus reference TRBV7-6 and TRBJ1-2, the full variable domain is GAGVSQSPRYKVTKRGQDVALRCDPISGHVSLYWYRQALGQGPEFLTYFNYEAQQDKSGLPNDRFSAERPEGSISTLTIQRTEQRDSAMYRCASSFGTGLNYGYTFGSGTRLTVV.

The chain uses TRBV5-5 and TRBJ2-1, with 12 nucleotides matching TRBD1. From germline, CDR1 is SGHKS and CDR2 YYEKEE (reference sequence). With 2 bases clipped from V and 9 bases from J, the junction kept 3 bases outside the gene matches. CDR3 size: 14 residues. The CDR3 DNA reads TGTGCCAGCAGCTTCGGGACAGGGGGCGTTGAGCAGTTCTTC. Protein: CASSFGTGGVEQFF.

This chain joins TRBV4-1 and TRBJ1-2, with no clear D. The V gene lost 4 bases and the J gene lost 3 bases, with 15 bases spanning the gap. CDR1 MGHRA and CDR2 YSYEKL come from the germline V gene. The CDR3 has 15 amino acids. The DNA of the CDR3 is TGCGCCAGCAGCCTAGGTGGGTCTACAGACTATGGCTACACCTTC. This sequence encodes CASSLGGSTDYGYTF.

V gene TRBV20-1 combines with J gene TRBJ2-2; TRBD2 matches 9 bases. The CDR3 covers 17 residues. The junction had 12 bases not matched to a gene; V was cut back by 3 bases and J by 4 bases. Germline CDR1 is DFQATT and CDR2 is SNEGSKA (reference sequence). Here the CDR3 reads CSASSISGSTGTGELFF. CDR3 sequence (DNA): TGCAGTGCTAGTTCTATTAGCGGGAGTACGGGCACCGGGGAGCTGTTTTTT.

The chain joins TRBV28 to TRBJ2-1; D tentatively reads TRBD1 or TRBD2 (5 bases each). Germline CDR1 is MDHEN and CDR2 is SYDVKM. V was shortened by 3 bases and J by 0 bases, with 12 bases between the two germline ends. This CDR3 is built from 16 residues. The CDR3 DNA reads TGTGCCAGCAGTTTTTCGTGGGGGAGCTCCTACAATGAGCAGTTCTTC. Translating gives CASSFSWGSSYNEQFF.

A single count supports this clone. The V gene is TRBV18, the J gene TRBJ2-5; the D gene is possibly TRBD1 (5 bases). V was cut by 3 bases and J by 1 base, with 9 bases left in between. The CDR3 is 14 amino acids. The germline V gene has CDR1 KGHSH and CDR2 LQKENI. CDR3 DNA: TGTGCCAGCTCACCGGGGCGTGGCCAAGAGACCCAGTACTTC. It translates to CASSPGRGQETQYF. Full variable domain (remainder filled in from reference TRBV18 and TRBJ2-5): NAGVMQNPRHLVRRRGQEARLRCSPMKGHSHVYWYRQLPEEGLKFMVYLQKENIIDESGMPKERFSAEFPKEGPSILRIQQVVRGDSAAYFCASSPGRGQETQYFGPGTRLLVL.

This chain connects TRBV30 to TRBJ1-4; tentative D call: TRBD1 (5 bases). The CDR3 runs 14 residues. Germline CDR1 is GTSNPN and CDR2 is SVGIG (reference sequence). V lost 4 bases and J 8 bases, leaving 17 bases between the germline ends. For the CDR3, the DNA is TGTGCCTGGACTACCCGCGACAGTGGGGAAAAACTGTTTTTT. Its protein is CAWTTRDSGEKLFF.

This clone was counted a single time. This sequence joins TRBV5-4 and TRBJ2-2, with 9 bases that match TRBD2. The V and J ends lost 0 bases and 1 base, in that order; junction bases with no gene match: 4. CDR1 and CDR2 from the germline V gene are SGHNT and YYREEE (reference sequence). The CDR3 contains 17 residues. The CDR3 nucleotides read TGTGCCAGCAGCTTGGAAAAACTAGCGGGGAACACCGGGGAGCTGTTTTTT. Translated: CASSLEKLAGNTGELFF.

This rearrangement joins TRBV10-3 to TRBJ2-7, with D perhaps matching TRBD1 or TRBD2 (5 bases each). CDR1 is ENHRY, CDR2 SYGVKD, per germline. This CDR3 region has 15 residues. Trimming pared 6 bases from V and 0 bases from J, leaving 15 bases between. The CDR3 DNA reads as TGTGCCATCAGCCGGGGTGAGGGGAACTCCTACGAGCAGTACTTC. It codes for CAISRGEGNSYEQYF.

This chain links TRBV5-1 with TRBJ2-5, with TRBD2 matching over 11 bases. Germline V gene lookup returns CDR1 SGHRS and CDR2 YFSETQ. The trim removed 1 base at V and 7 bases at J, leaving 6 bases unmatched. This CDR3 spans 15 amino acids. CDR3 in DNA: TGCGCCAGCAGCTTGTGGGGACTAGCGGACGGGACCCAGTACTTC. Amino acids: CASSLWGLADGTQYF.

The V and J genes are TRBV10-3 and TRBJ1-5, with 10 bases identical to TRBD1. The CDR3 is made up of 15 amino acids. Germline trimming cut 6 bases from V and 6 bases from J; bases unmatched to any gene: 8. CDR1 and CDR2 from the germline V gene are ENHRY and SYGVKD. CDR3 loop: CAISGGQGERQPQHF. CDR3 DNA sequence: TGTGCCATCAGCGGAGGACAGGGGGAGCGTCAGCCCCAGCATTTT.